This entry is about one T cell receptor beta chain. As yet, its antigen is unknown. This sample was included in a study of cytomegalovirus exposure and HLA in healthy donors. Study-level results: The authors listed approximately 160 TCR beta chains as cytomegalovirus-associated. Reports showed the classifier diagnosing cytomegalovirus status with high specificity and sensitivity.

The CDR3 is 15 amino acids. V dropped 4 bases and J dropped 2; count of bases not matched to a gene: 7. Germline values: CDR1 SGHRS, CDR2 YFSETQ. Assay: immunoSEQ multiplex PCR; the TCRdb copy retains only in-frame clones and omits some. Of under 250,000 clones listed, about three quarters are singletons. V and J are TRBV5-1 and TRBJ1-1; TRBD1 matches at 8 bases. The sequence came from a woman in her twenties or thirties in good health and CMV-seronegative. Sequencing input: PBMCs. CDR3 region: CASSPEGQANTEAFF. CDR3 nucleotide sequence: TGCGCCAGCAGCCCCGAGGGACAGGCCAACACTGAAGCTTTCTTT.